This paragraph reports one T cell receptor beta chain. Its specificity is unknown. Prepared TCR beta cDNA libraries contained unique molecular identifiers. TCRdb fed the PCR reads into MiXCR, producing one record per CDR3 protein. There are some 690,000 distinct CDR3 sequences in the sample; 55% to 60% occur only once, and about 11% lies in the top ten. CDR3 size: 14 residues. V was trimmed by 6 bases and J by 8 bases, leaving 16 bases between them. The germline gives CDR1 SGHTA, CDR2 FQGNSA. The data stem from a study of post-analysis software for immune sequencing data. Points from the study as a whole: Multiple sclerosis patients showed significantly lower normalized Chao1 diversity than controls did. Higher frequency in patients than in controls was seen for roughly five TRBV segments, with TRBV5-6, TRBV5-1 and TRBV20-1 among them.

The rearrangement uses TRBV7-2 and TRBJ1-4; no reliable D call. The sequenced sample consisted of blood. The sequence was obtained from a girl aged 2 to 9 with multiple sclerosis. This CDR3 is CASRVDPRREKLFF. The CDR3 DNA is TGTGCCAGCAGAGTGGACCCCCGGCGCGAAAAACTGTTTTTT.